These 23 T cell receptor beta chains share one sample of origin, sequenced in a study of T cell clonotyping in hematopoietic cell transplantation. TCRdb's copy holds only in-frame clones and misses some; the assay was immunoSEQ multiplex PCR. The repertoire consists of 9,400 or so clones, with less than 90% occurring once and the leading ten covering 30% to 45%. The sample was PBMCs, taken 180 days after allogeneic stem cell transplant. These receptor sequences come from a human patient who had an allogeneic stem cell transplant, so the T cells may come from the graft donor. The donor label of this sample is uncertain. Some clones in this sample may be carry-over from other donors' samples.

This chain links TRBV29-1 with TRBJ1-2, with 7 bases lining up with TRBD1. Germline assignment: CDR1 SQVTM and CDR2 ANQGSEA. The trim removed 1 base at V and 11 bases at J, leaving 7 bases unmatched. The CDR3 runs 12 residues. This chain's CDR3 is CSVEGQGIGYTF. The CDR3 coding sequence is TGCAGCGTTGAAGGACAGGGAATTGGGTACACCTTC.

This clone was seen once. In DNA, the CDR3 is TGTGCCAGCAGCTTAGTAGACAGGGGAGCCAAACTGTTTTTT. It specifies CASSLVDRGAKLFF. The chain is built from TRBV7-9 and TRBJ1-4; 8 nucleotides align to TRBD1. This CDR3 is built from 14 residues. Germline V gene lookup returns CDR1 SEHNR and CDR2 FQNEAQ (reference sequence). V lost 1 base and J lost 11; bases outside the gene matches: 6.

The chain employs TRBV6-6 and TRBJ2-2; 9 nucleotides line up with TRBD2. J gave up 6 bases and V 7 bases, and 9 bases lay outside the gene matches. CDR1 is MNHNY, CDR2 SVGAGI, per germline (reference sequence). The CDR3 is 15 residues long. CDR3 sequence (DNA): TGTGCCAGCACCGAGAGTAGCGGGGGATCCGGGGAGCTGTTTTTT. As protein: CASTESSGGSGELFF.

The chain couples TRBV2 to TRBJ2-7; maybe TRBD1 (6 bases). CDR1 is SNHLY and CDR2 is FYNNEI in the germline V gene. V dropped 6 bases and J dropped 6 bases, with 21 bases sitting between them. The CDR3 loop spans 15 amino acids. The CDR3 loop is CASRARDKTPLEQYF. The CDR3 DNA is TGTGCCAGCAGGGCCCGGGACAAAACCCCCCTCGAGCAGTACTTC. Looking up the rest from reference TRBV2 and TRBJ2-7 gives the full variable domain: EPEVTQTPSHQVTQMGQEVILRCVPISNHLYFYWYRQILGQKVEFLVSFYNNEISEKSEIFDDQFSVERPDGSNFTLKIRSTKLEDSAMYFCASRARDKTPLEQYFGPGTRLTVT.

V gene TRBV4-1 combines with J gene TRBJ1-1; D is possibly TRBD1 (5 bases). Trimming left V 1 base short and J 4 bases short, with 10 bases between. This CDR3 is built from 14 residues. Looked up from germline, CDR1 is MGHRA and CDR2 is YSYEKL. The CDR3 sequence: CASSQGGPGTEAFF. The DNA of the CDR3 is TGCGCCAGCAGCCAAGGGGGCCCGGGCACTGAAGCTTTCTTT.

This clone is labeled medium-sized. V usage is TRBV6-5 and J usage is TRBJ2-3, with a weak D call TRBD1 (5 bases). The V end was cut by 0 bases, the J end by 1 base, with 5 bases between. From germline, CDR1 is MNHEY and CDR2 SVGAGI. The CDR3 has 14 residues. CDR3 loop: CASSYSGGTDTQYF. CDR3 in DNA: TGTGCCAGCAGTTACTCAGGGGGCACAGATACGCAGTATTTT.

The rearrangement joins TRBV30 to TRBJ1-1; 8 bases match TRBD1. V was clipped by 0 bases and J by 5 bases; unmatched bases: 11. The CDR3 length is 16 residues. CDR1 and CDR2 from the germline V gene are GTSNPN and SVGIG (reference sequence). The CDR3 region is CAWSVRLGQGATEAFF. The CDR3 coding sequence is TGTGCCTGGAGTGTACGGCTGGGTCAGGGGGCAACTGAAGCTTTCTTT.

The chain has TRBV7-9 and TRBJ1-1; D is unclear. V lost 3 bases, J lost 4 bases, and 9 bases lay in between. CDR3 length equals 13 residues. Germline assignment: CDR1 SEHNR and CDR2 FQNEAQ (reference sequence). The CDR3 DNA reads TGTGCCAGCAGCTTCGGCGGCGGCACTGAAGCTTTCTTT. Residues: CASSFGGGTEAFF.

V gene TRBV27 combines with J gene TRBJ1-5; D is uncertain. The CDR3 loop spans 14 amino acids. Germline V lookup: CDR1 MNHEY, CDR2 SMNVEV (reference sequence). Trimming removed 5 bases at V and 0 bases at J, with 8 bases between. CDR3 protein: CASSIRTSNQPQHF. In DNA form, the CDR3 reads TGTGCCAGCAGTATCAGGACTAGCAATCAGCCCCAGCATTTT.

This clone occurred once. The CDR3: CASSIFASGPGEQYF. Here the CDR3 DNA reads TGTGCCAGTAGTATATTTGCCAGCGGGCCGGGAGAGCAGTACTTC. This chain joins TRBV19 and TRBJ2-7; D is perhaps TRBD2 (6 bases). The V gene's germline CDR1 is LNHDA and CDR2 SQIVND (reference sequence). This CDR3 spans 15 amino acids. The germline V and J ends were trimmed by 2 bases and 7 bases, with 18 bases remaining between them.

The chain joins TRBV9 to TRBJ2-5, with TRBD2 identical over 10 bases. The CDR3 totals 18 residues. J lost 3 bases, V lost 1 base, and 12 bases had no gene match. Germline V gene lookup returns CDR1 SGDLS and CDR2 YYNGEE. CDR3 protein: CASSVSHIAGGGEETQYF. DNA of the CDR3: TGTGCCAGCAGCGTAAGTCACATAGCGGGGGGCGGCGAAGAGACCCAGTACTTC.

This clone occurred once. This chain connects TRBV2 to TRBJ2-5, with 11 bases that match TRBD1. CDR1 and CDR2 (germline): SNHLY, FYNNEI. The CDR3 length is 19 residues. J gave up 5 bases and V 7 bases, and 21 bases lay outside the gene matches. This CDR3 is CASTKDRGLYGTRVETQYF. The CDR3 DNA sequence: TGTGCCAGCACCAAGGACAGGGGGCTTTATGGGACTAGAGTTGAGACCCAGTACTTC.

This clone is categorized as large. The CDR3 region has the DNA TGCAGTGCCCAGGTTGGAGCGGGCTACACCTTC. Its translation: CSAQVGAGYTF. The chain uses TRBV20-1 and TRBJ1-2; D uncertain. Looked up from germline, CDR1 is DFQATT and CDR2 is SNEGSKA (reference sequence). Trimming stripped 6 bases from V and 8 bases from J, with 13 bases between. The CDR3 totals 11 residues.

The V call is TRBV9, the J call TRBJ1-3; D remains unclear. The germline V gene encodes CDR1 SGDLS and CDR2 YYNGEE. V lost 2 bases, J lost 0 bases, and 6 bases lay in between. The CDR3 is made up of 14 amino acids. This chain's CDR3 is CASSVSFSGNTIYF. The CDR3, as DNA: TGTGCCAGCAGCGTCTCGTTCTCTGGAAACACCATATATTTT.

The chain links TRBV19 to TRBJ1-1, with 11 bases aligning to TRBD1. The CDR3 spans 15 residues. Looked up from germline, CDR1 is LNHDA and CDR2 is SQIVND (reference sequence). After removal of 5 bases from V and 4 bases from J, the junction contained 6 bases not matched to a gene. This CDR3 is CASSPGQGAATEAFF. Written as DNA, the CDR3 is TGTGCCAGTAGTCCTGGACAGGGGGCCGCCACTGAAGCTTTCTTT.

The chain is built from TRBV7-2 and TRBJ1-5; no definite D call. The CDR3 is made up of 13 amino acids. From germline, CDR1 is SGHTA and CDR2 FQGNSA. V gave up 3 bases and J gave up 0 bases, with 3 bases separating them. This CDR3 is CASSFSSNQPQHF. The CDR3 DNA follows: TGTGCCAGCAGCTTCTCTAGCAATCAGCCCCAGCATTTT.

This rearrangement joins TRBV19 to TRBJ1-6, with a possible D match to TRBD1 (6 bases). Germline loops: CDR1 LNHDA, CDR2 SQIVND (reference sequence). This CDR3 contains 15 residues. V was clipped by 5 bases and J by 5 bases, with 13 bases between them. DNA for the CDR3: TGTGCCAGTAGTCCCCGAGGGGGACATAATTCACCCCTCCACTTT. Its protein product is CASSPRGGHNSPLHF.

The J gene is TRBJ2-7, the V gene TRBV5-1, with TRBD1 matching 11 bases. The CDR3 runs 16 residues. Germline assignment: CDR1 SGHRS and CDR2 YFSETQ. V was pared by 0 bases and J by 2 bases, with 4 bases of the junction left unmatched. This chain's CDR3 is CASSLGGQGGTYEQYF. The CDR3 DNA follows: TGCGCCAGCAGCTTGGGGGGACAGGGGGGTACCTACGAGCAGTACTTC.

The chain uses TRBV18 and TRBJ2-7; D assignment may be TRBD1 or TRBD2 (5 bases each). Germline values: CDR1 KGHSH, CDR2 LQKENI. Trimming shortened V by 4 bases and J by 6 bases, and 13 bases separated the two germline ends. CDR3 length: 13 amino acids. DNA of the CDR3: TGTGCCAGCTCACTCTCCAGGGACGGCGAGCAGTACTTC. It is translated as CASSLSRDGEQYF.

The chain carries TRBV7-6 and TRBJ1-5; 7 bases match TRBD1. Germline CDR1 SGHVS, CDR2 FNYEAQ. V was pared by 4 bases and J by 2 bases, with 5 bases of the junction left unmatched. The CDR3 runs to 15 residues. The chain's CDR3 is CASSSTGQGNQPQHF. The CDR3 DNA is TGTGCCAGCAGCTCCACCGGACAGGGCAATCAGCCCCAGCATTTT.

The CDR3 region has the DNA TGTGCCAGTAGTATAGAGGCCGGGGGAGATTCACCCCTCCACTTT. Its translation: CASSIEAGGDSPLHF. The rearrangement links TRBV19 to TRBJ1-6; a weak D match, TRBD1 (5 bases). V lost 0 bases, J lost 8 bases, and 11 bases lay in between. CDR1 is LNHDA and CDR2 is SQIVND in the germline V gene (reference sequence). This CDR3 contains 15 residues. The entire variable domain, with the rest obtained from reference TRBV19 and TRBJ1-6, is as follows: DGGITQSPKYLFRKEGQNVTLSCEQNLNHDAMYWYRQDPGQGLRLIYYSQIVNDFQKGDIAEGYSVSREKKESFPLTVTSAQKNPTAFYLCASSIEAGGDSPLHFGNGTRLTVT.

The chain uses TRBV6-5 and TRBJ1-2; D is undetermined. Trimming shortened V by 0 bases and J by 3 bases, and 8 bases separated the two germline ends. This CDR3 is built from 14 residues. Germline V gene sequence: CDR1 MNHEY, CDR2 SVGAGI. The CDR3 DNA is TGTGCCAGCAGTTACTCGACCGGGTACTATGGCTACACCTTC. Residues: CASSYSTGYYGYTF.

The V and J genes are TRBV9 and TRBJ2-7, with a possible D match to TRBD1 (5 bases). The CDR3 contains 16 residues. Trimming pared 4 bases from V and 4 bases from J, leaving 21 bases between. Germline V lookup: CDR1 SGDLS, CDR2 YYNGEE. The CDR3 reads CASSPGGPGKAYEQYF. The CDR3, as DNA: TGTGCCAGCAGCCCCGGTGGGCCAGGGAAGGCGTACGAGCAGTACTTC.